This T cell receptor (beta chain) was captured in a study of cytotoxic CD8 clonotypes in ibrutinib-treated CLL. The CDR3 length is 16 residues. Losses at the gene ends were 1 base for V and 0 bases for J; bases not matched to a gene: 2. Looked up from germline, CDR1 is LGHNA and CDR2 is YNFKEQ. The data were produced by immunoSEQ multiplex PCR, yet TCRdb's version contains in-frame clones alone and is incomplete. The sample has around 310,000 clones; more than 65% are singletons. The gene calls are TRBV4-2 and TRBJ2-3; 9 nucleotides line up with TRBD2. This clonotype originated in a human donor with chronic lymphocytic leukemia. The sample consisted of PBMCs, taken before ibrutinib treatment. Here the CDR3 reads CASSQGTSGSTDTQYF. CDR3 in DNA: TGTGCCAGCAGCCAAGGAACTAGCGGGAGCACAGATACGCAGTATTTT.